The entry below gives a single T cell receptor beta chain sequence along with its context. This entry is derived from a study of blood T cell repertoires in COVID-19. Study information: The United States, Italy and Spain supplied acute and convalescent COVID-19 samples. T cells, B-cell-depleted T cells, or PBMCs provided the cDNA or gDNA that served as material.

Assay: immunoSEQ multiplex PCR; the TCRdb copy retains only in-frame clones and omits some. The sample consists of approximately 300,000 clones, 89% of them appearing once. There are 13 residues in the CDR3. V dropped 7 bases and J dropped 9 bases, with 15 bases sitting between them. Cohort allocation depended upon clinical history that participants reported. Each recovered donor of Cohort 3 presented with two negative PCRs, clearance, or symptom resolution. The sequence derives from a man aged 60-69 years who had recovered from COVID-19. Sequencing used PBMCs or T cells enriched from blood (not recorded which). The chain uses TRBV12-3 or TRBV12-4 and TRBJ2-2; no clear D gene. CDR3 bases: TGTGCCAGCACCCGGATTCTGGGCTGGGAGCTGTTTTTT. Translated, it gives CASTRILGWELFF.